This T cell receptor beta chain was obtained from a study of CD8+ T cells in alopecia areata. Treatment denoted: oral pan-JAK inhibitor, 5-10 mg twice daily. The CDR3 has 14 amino acids. V lost 3 bases and J 0 bases, leaving 11 bases between the germline ends. Germline lookup yields CDR1 SQVTM and CDR2 ANQGSEA. RNA extraction was followed by reverse transcription into cDNA, which acted as the sequencing template. Produced via immunoSEQ multiplex PCR; TCRdb's table is partial and in-frame only. The profile covers about 140,000 clones, with about 88% appearing a single time and approximately 13% taken by the ten largest.

The source was CD8+ T cells sorted from blood, collected at week 4, from a patient treated with tofacitinib. This chain uses TRBV29-1 with TRBJ1-2; D possibly corresponds to TRBD1 (6 bases). The sequence was collected from a human donor with alopecia areata. The CDR3 nucleotides are TGCAGCGTTGAGGGACACCCCGCTAACTATGGCTACACCTTC. Protein product: CSVEGHPANYGYTF.